This passage covers 10 T cell receptor beta chains from one sample sequenced in a study of T-cell reconstitution after alpha-beta-depleted transplantation in children. Researchers prepared the TCRbeta library using unique molecular identifiers, the study reports. Each CDR3 protein gets one entry after TCRdb re-called the PCR reads with MiXCR. Of over 550,000 distinct CDR3 sequences detected, about 10% appear once; the ten largest clones hold less than 5%. The sample here was PBMCs from the stem cell graft donor, taken from the stem cell graft. Receptors originate from a human donor who donated a stem cell graft to a child with acute myeloid leukemia.

This clonotype was found many times. V is TRBV28 and J is TRBJ2-3; D not certain. Germline lookup yields CDR1 MDHEN and CDR2 SYDVKM. The CDR3 runs to 15 residues. Trimming shortened V by 7 bases and J by 0 bases, and 14 bases separated the two germline ends. This CDR3 is CASTRATPSTDTQYF. The CDR3 coding sequence is TGTGCCAGCACCCGGGCTACCCCTAGCACAGATACGCAGTATTTT. The whole variable domain, filled in from reference TRBV28 and TRBJ2-3, reads DVKVTQSSRYLVKRTGEKVFLECVQDMDHENMFWYRQDPGLGLRLIYFSYDVKMKEKGDIPEGYSVSREKKERFSLILESASTNQTSMYLCASTRATPSTDTQYFGPGTRLTVL.

This clonotype was found once. The chain links TRBV6-1 to TRBJ2-1, with 9 bases matching TRBD2. This CDR3 spans 15 amino acids. Germline loops: CDR1 MNHNS, CDR2 SASEGT. After removal of 8 bases from V and 2 bases from J, the junction contained 7 bases not matched to a gene. For the CDR3, the DNA is TGTGCCAGCGGACTGAGACTAGCGGCCTACAATGAGCAGTTCTTC. Encoded protein: CASGLRLAAYNEQFF.

This clonotype has at least ten counts. The chain has TRBV30 and TRBJ2-1; TRBD1 is a possible D gene (6 bases). This CDR3 is 14 amino acids long. Between the trimmed V and J ends, which lost 2 bases and 1 base, there was a span of 9 bases. Germline V gene sequence: CDR1 GTSNPN, CDR2 SVGIG (reference sequence). The CDR3 coding sequence is TGTGCCTGGAGTATGGGGGCTTCCTACAATGAGCAGTTCTTC. As protein: CAWSMGASYNEQFF.

V usage is TRBV7-2 and J usage is TRBJ2-7, with 7 bases that match TRBD1. After removal of 5 bases from V and 0 bases from J, the junction contained 7 bases not matched to a gene. Germline loops: CDR1 SGHTA, CDR2 FQGNSA. CDR3 length: 15 amino acids. CDR3 residues: CASSKQGSLSYEQYF. The DNA of the CDR3 is TGTGCCAGCAGCAAACAGGGGTCCCTCTCCTACGAGCAGTACTTC.

This clonotype appeared many times. The chain combines TRBV5-1 with TRBJ2-2; D is unresolved. Per germline, CDR1 SGHRS and CDR2 YFSETQ. Trimming shortened V by 1 base and J by 1 base, and 8 bases separated the two germline ends. The CDR3 totals 15 residues. CDR3 sequence reads: CASSLWAENTGELFF. CDR3 in DNA: TGCGCCAGCAGCTTGTGGGCGGAGAACACCGGGGAGCTGTTTTTT. Filled out from reference TRBV5-1 and TRBJ2-2, the complete variable domain reads KAGVTQTPRYLIKTRGQQVTLSCSPISGHRSVSWYQQTPGQGLQFLFEYFSETQRNKGNFPGRFSGRQFSNSRSEMNVSTLELGDSALYLCASSLWAENTGELFFGEGSRLTVL.

This clonotype was seen a handful of times. The V gene is TRBV7-2, the J gene TRBJ2-5; 15 bases agree with TRBD2. Germline V gives CDR1 SGHTA, CDR2 FQGNSA. This CDR3 is built from 16 residues. Germline trimming cut 5 bases from V and 7 bases from J; bases unmatched to any gene: 8. CDR3 coding DNA: TGTGCCAGCAGCCCAAGGGGACTAGCGGGAGGCGGGACCCAGTACTTC. It is translated as CASSPRGLAGGGTQYF.

This clonotype appeared many times. The rearrangement uses TRBV20-1 and TRBJ2-1; 7 bases agree with TRBD2. From germline, CDR1 is DFQATT and CDR2 SNEGSKA (reference sequence). J was trimmed by 9 bases and V by 6 bases; bases with no gene match: 5. The CDR3 consists of 11 residues. The CDR3 DNA reads as TGCAGTGCCGGATCTAGCGGTGAGCAGTTCTTC. Residues: CSAGSSGEQFF.

The rearrangement links TRBV6-1 to TRBJ2-1; D remains ambiguous. The V gene lost 7 bases and the J gene lost 0 bases, with 13 bases spanning the gap. CDR1 is MNHNS, CDR2 SASEGT, per germline. This CDR3 has 15 residues. The CDR3 region is CASNQLGSSYNEQFF. Written as DNA, the CDR3 is TGTGCCAGCAACCAACTTGGAAGCTCCTACAATGAGCAGTTCTTC.

The rearrangement joins TRBV15 to TRBJ2-1; 10 bases fit TRBD1. Unmatched junction bases numbered 6, after V lost 5 bases and J lost 8 bases. Germline V gene sequence: CDR1 LNHNV, CDR2 YYDKDF (reference sequence). The CDR3 has 14 amino acids. As DNA, the CDR3 is TGTGCCACCAGCCCTCGGACAGGGGGGGATGAGCAGTTCTTC. It encodes CATSPRTGGDEQFF.

This clonotype was seen repeatedly, ten times or more. The rearrangement joins TRBV12-3 or TRBV12-4 to TRBJ1-5; no firm D call. Trimming removed 2 bases from V and 0 bases from J, with 8 bases in between. The CDR3 covers 15 residues. The CDR3 spells CASSLTGYSNQPQHF. In nucleotides, the CDR3 is TGTGCCAGCAGTTTAACCGGGTATAGCAATCAGCCCCAGCATTTT.